Listed below are T cell receptor beta chains from one sample, sequenced in a study of beta chain features in type 1 diabetes. Sequencing used immunoSEQ multiplex PCR; TCRdb keeps in-frame clones, though not all of them. Of around 450,000 clones in the sample, 11% were seen once. Sequencing used naive CD4+ T cells from blood. The origin of the receptors is a woman younger than 35 in good health. Both conserved end residues are part of each CDR3. The order of the fields is clone size, V gene, D gene, J gene, CDR3 protein, CDR3 DNA. A D gene is named only where the DNA matches it firmly. Only some rows state a clone size, as once, few, many or a class for expanded clones.

clone size: NA; V gene: TRBV4-2; D gene: NA; J gene: TRBJ2-5; CDR3 protein: CASTSGSPGETQYF; CDR3 DNA: TGTGCCAGCACTTCCGGGAGTCCGGGGGAGACCCAGTACTTC
clone size: NA; V gene: TRBV28; D gene: NA; J gene: TRBJ1-2; CDR3 protein: CASRSGELRSNYGYTF; CDR3 DNA: TGTGCCAGCAGAAGTGGGGAACTACGATCTAACTATGGCTACACCTTC
clone size: few; V gene: TRBV28; D gene: NA; J gene: TRBJ2-3; CDR3 protein: CASSFGSTDTQYF; CDR3 DNA: TGTGCCAGCAGTTTCGGGAGCACAGATACGCAGTATTTT
clone size: NA; V gene: TRBV6-1; D gene: NA; J gene: TRBJ2-7; CDR3 protein: CASSVQTTYEQYF; CDR3 DNA: TGTGCCAGCAGTGTCCAGACTACCTACGAGCAGTACTTC
clone size: NA; V gene: TRBV14; D gene: NA; J gene: TRBJ1-3; CDR3 protein: CASSDYPGSGNTIYF; CDR3 DNA: TGTGCCAGCAGCGACTACCCGGGCTCTGGAAACACCATATATTTT
clone size: NA; V gene: TRBV7-2; D gene: NA; J gene: TRBJ2-3; CDR3 protein: CASSFRGSTDTQYF; CDR3 DNA: TGTGCCAGCAGCTTTAGGGGGAGCACAGATACGCAGTATTTT
clone size: many; V gene: TRBV7-9; D gene: NA; J gene: TRBJ2-7; CDR3 protein: CASSPSGLGREQYF; CDR3 DNA: TGTGCCAGCAGCCCAAGCGGGCTGGGACGCGAGCAGTACTTC
clone size: NA; V gene: TRBV4-2; D gene: NA; J gene: TRBJ1-2; CDR3 protein: CASSQVGYGYTF; CDR3 DNA: TGTGCCAGCAGCCAAGTCGGATATGGCTACACCTTC
clone size: NA; V gene: TRBV7-2; D gene: NA; J gene: TRBJ2-7; CDR3 protein: CASSLVLVGEQYF; CDR3 DNA: TGTGCCAGCAGCTTAGTCCTGGTTGGCGAGCAGTACTTC
clone size: few; V gene: TRBV5-4; D gene: NA; J gene: TRBJ2-3; CDR3 protein: CASSLSGERSTDTQYF; CDR3 DNA: TGTGCCAGCAGCTTGTCGGGGGAGCGTAGCACAGATACGCAGTATTTT
clone size: few; V gene: TRBV7-7; D gene: TRBD2; J gene: TRBJ2-5; CDR3 protein: CASSPGLAQETQYF; CDR3 DNA: TGTGCCAGCAGCCCGGGACTAGCCCAAGAGACCCAGTACTTC
clone size: few; V gene: TRBV7-9; D gene: NA; J gene: TRBJ2-1; CDR3 protein: CASSLVGLNEQFF; CDR3 DNA: TGTGCCAGCAGCTTAGTGGGATTGAATGAGCAGTTCTTC
clone size: NA; V gene: TRBV19; D gene: TRBD2; J gene: TRBJ2-7; CDR3 protein: CASSMGTKSSYEQYF; CDR3 DNA: TGTGCCAGTAGTATGGGGACTAAGTCGAGCTACGAGCAGTACTTC
clone size: few; V gene: TRBV4-2; D gene: NA; J gene: TRBJ2-1; CDR3 protein: CASSQVGVGENEQFF; CDR3 DNA: TGTGCCAGCAGCCAAGTCGGGGTGGGGGAAAATGAGCAGTTCTTC
clone size: NA; V gene: TRBV25-1; D gene: NA; J gene: TRBJ1-2; CDR3 protein: CASSGDRQANYGYTF; CDR3 DNA: TGTGCCAGCAGTGGAGACAGGCAAGCAAACTATGGCTACACCTTC
clone size: NA; V gene: TRBV4-1; D gene: TRBD2; J gene: TRBJ2-7; CDR3 protein: CASSQGTSPSGSAYEQYF; CDR3 DNA: TGCGCCAGCAGCCAAGGGACCTCCCCTAGCGGGAGTGCCTACGAGCAGTACTTC
clone size: NA; V gene: TRBV9; D gene: NA; J gene: TRBJ2-3; CDR3 protein: CASSVDRVDTQYF; CDR3 DNA: TGTGCCAGCAGCGTAGACCGGGTAGATACGCAGTATTTT
clone size: NA; V gene: TRBV7-9; D gene: NA; J gene: TRBJ1-5; CDR3 protein: CASSLGGYSNQPQHF; CDR3 DNA: TGTGCCAGCAGCTTAGGCGGCTATAGCAATCAGCCCCAGCATTTT
clone size: few; V gene: TRBV6-5; D gene: NA; J gene: TRBJ2-2; CDR3 protein: CASRELGGTGELFF; CDR3 DNA: TGTGCCAGCAGGGAGCTAGGGGGGACCGGGGAGCTGTTTTTT
clone size: few; V gene: TRBV7-2; D gene: NA; J gene: TRBJ2-5; CDR3 protein: CASSLAWQGGETQYF; CDR3 DNA: TGTGCCAGCAGCTTAGCATGGCAGGGGGGCGAGACCCAGTACTTC
clone size: NA; V gene: TRBV28; D gene: TRBD1; J gene: TRBJ2-1; CDR3 protein: CASIPTLGQGSSYNEQFF; CDR3 DNA: TGTGCCAGCATTCCGACTCTGGGACAGGGTTCCTCCTACAATGAGCAGTTCTTC
clone size: few; V gene: TRBV29-1; D gene: NA; J gene: TRBJ2-5; CDR3 protein: CSVERGSQETQYF; CDR3 DNA: TGCAGCGTGGAACGGGGGTCCCAAGAGACCCAGTACTTC
clone size: NA; V gene: TRBV4-3; D gene: TRBD1; J gene: TRBJ1-1; CDR3 protein: CASSQDTGTGVTAFF; CDR3 DNA: TGCGCCAGCAGCCAAGATACTGGGACAGGGGTTACAGCTTTCTTT
clone size: NA; V gene: TRBV7-3; D gene: NA; J gene: TRBJ2-1; CDR3 protein: CASSSQVSSYNEQFF; CDR3 DNA: TGTGCCAGCAGCTCACAGGTTAGCTCCTACAATGAGCAGTTCTTC
clone size: NA; V gene: TRBV7-3; D gene: NA; J gene: TRBJ2-2; CDR3 protein: CASSPATGELFF; CDR3 DNA: TGTGCCAGCAGCCCGGCGACCGGGGAGCTGTTTTTT
clone size: NA; V gene: TRBV7-6; D gene: NA; J gene: TRBJ2-3; CDR3 protein: CASSLEARRDTQYF; CDR3 DNA: TGTGCCAGCAGCTTAGAAGCCCGAAGGGATACGCAGTATTTT
clone size: NA; V gene: TRBV19; D gene: TRBD1; J gene: TRBJ1-1; CDR3 protein: CASSRTGPLNTEAFF; CDR3 DNA: TGTGCCAGTAGTCGGACAGGGCCTTTGAACACTGAAGCTTTCTTT
clone size: NA; V gene: TRBV20-1; D gene: NA; J gene: TRBJ1-6; CDR3 protein: CSAESGVPLHF; CDR3 DNA: TGCAGTGCCGAGTCGGGCGTACCCCTCCACTTT
clone size: once; V gene: TRBV20-1; D gene: NA; J gene: TRBJ2-1; CDR3 protein: CSARLSNEQFF; CDR3 DNA: TGCAGTGCTAGACTGTCCAATGAGCAGTTCTTC
clone size: few; V gene: TRBV12-5; D gene: TRBD1; J gene: TRBJ2-5; CDR3 protein: CASGPDREETQYF; CDR3 DNA: TGTGCTAGTGGTCCGGACAGGGAGGAGACCCAGTACTTC
clone size: few; V gene: TRBV29-1; D gene: NA; J gene: TRBJ2-7; CDR3 protein: CSVDQGSYEQYF; CDR3 DNA: TGCAGCGTTGATCAGGGGTCGTACGAGCAGTACTTC
clone size: few; V gene: TRBV15; D gene: TRBD2; J gene: TRBJ2-5; CDR3 protein: CATSRSASGSLQETQYF; CDR3 DNA: TGTGCCACCAGCAGATCAGCTAGCGGGAGTTTACAAGAGACCCAGTACTTC
clone size: NA; V gene: TRBV10-3; D gene: TRBD1; J gene: TRBJ1-1; CDR3 protein: CAIRDREDTEAFF; CDR3 DNA: TGTGCCATCAGAGACAGGGAGGACACTGAAGCTTTCTTT
clone size: NA; V gene: TRBV7-9; D gene: TRBD1; J gene: TRBJ1-1; CDR3 protein: CASSLDPGGNTEAFF; CDR3 DNA: TGTGCCAGCAGCTTAGACCCAGGGGGAAACACTGAAGCTTTCTTT
clone size: many; V gene: TRBV14; D gene: TRBD1; J gene: TRBJ2-4; CDR3 protein: CASRRTGLNIQYF; CDR3 DNA: TGTGCCAGCAGGAGGACAGGCCTCAACATTCAGTACTTC
clone size: once; V gene: TRBV19; D gene: TRBD1; J gene: TRBJ1-5; CDR3 protein: CASSRTGNNQPQHF; CDR3 DNA: TGTGCCAGTAGCCGGACAGGGAACAATCAGCCCCAGCATTTT